This TCR beta chain came from a study of neurological immune-mediated disorders. TCRdb re-called the 5' RACE reads through MiXCR, storing one row per CDR3 protein. The profile shows 65,000 to 95,000 distinct CDR3 sequences, 5% to 6% of them singletons. Specified time point: longitudinal time-point 2. This clonotype occurred many times. Germline CDR1 is DFQATT and CDR2 is SNEGSKA (reference sequence). The CDR3 consists of 18 residues. V lost 2 bases and J 2 bases, leaving 23 bases between the germline ends. This rearrangement joins TRBV20-1 to TRBJ2-3; TRBD2 is a possible D gene (5 bases). The sample was PBMCs. This sequence originates from a woman aged 55-69 years with multiple sclerosis. DNA for the CDR3: TGCAGTGCTAGAAGCCCAGGATTGAGGGTGGGGAACACAGATACGCAGTATTTT. This translates into CSARSPGLRVGNTDTQYF.